This entry describes one TCR beta chain. Libraries were prepared by immunoSEQ multiplex PCR; TCRdb keeps only in-frame clonotypes and omits some of them. The profile shows more than 75,000 clones, roughly 93% of them singletons. The CDR3 contains 13 residues. V was clipped by 5 bases and J by 4 bases, with 12 bases between them. Germline CDR1 and CDR2: LNHDA and SQIVND (reference sequence). The data derive from a study of siplizumab effects on memory and regulatory T cells. Sequencing used CD8+ T cells sorted from blood. The receptor was derived from a human donor in good health. The chain couples TRBV19 to TRBJ2-7; D possibly corresponds to TRBD1 (5 bases). CDR3 region: CASSPGKVYEQYF. The CDR3 DNA sequence: TGTGCCAGTAGTCCAGGGAAGGTATACGAGCAGTACTTC.